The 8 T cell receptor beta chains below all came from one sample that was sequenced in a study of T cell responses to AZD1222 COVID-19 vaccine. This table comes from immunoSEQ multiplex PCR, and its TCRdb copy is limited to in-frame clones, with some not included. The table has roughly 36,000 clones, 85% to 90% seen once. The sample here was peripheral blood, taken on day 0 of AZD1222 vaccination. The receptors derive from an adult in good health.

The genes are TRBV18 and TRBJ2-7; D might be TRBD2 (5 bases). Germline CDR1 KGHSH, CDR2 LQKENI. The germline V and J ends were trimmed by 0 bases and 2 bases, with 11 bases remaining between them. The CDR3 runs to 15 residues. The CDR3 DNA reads TGTGCCAGCTCACCACCGCGGGCAGACACCTACGAGCAGTACTTC. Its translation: CASSPPRADTYEQYF.

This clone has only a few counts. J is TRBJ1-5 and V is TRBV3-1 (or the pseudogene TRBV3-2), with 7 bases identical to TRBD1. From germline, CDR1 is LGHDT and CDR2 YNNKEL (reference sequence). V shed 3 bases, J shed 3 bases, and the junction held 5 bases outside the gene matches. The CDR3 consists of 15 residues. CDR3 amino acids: CASSQGQNNNQPQHF. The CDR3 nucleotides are TGTGCCAGCAGCCAGGGACAGAATAACAATCAGCCCCAGCATTTT.

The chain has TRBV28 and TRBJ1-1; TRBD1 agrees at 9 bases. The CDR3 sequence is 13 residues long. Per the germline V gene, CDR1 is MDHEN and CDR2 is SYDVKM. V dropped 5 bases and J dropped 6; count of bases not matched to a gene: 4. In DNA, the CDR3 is TGTGCCAGCAGTAACCGGGACAGGGCTGAAGCTTTCTTT. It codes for CASSNRDRAEAFF.

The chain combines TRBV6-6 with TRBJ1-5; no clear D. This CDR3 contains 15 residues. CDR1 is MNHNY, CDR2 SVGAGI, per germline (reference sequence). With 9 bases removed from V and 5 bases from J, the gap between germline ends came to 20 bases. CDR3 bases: TGTGCCAGTAGAGGCGGGGAATGGGAGGATCAGCCCCAGCATTTT. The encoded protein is CASRGGEWEDQPQHF.

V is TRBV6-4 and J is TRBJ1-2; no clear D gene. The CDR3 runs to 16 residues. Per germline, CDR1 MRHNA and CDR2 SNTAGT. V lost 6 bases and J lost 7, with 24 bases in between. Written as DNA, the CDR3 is TGTGCCAGCAGATTTGGGCAGTACGGTCTCACGGGTGGCTACACCTTC. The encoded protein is CASRFGQYGLTGGYTF.

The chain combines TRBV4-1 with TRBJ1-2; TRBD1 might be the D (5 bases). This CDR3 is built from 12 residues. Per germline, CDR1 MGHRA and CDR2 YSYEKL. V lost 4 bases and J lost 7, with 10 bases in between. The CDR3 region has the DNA TGCGCCAGCAGCCCGGGGCTCGGTGGCTACACCTTC. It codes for CASSPGLGGYTF.

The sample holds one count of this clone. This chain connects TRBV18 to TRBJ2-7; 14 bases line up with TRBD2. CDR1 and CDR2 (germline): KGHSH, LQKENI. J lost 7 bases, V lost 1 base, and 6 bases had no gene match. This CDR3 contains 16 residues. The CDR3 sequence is CASSPLGTSGSGEQYF. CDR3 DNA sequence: TGTGCCAGCTCACCACTAGGGACTAGCGGGAGTGGAGAGCAGTACTTC.

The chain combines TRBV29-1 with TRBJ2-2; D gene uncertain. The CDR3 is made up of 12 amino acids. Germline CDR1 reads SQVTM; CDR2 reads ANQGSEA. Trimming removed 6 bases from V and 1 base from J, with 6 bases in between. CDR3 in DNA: TGCAGCGTGGACGGGAACACCGGGGAGCTGTTTTTT. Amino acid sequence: CSVDGNTGELFF.